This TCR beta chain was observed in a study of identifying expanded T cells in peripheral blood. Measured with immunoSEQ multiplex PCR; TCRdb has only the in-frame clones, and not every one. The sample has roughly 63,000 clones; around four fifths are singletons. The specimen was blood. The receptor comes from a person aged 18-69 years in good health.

As DNA, the CDR3 is TGTGCCAGCAGCCCGAGGGGGGCAGTGATCCAAGAGACCCAGTACTTC. Its protein is CASSPRGAVIQETQYF. The J gene is TRBJ2-5, the V gene TRBV7-9; D may correspond to TRBD1 or TRBD2 (6 bases each). Germline CDR1 reads SEHNR; CDR2 reads FQNEAQ (reference sequence). V was trimmed by 5 bases and J by 1 base, leaving 17 bases between them. The CDR3 loop spans 16 amino acids. Looking up the rest from reference TRBV7-9 and TRBJ2-5 gives the full variable domain: DTGVSQNPRHKITKRGQNVTFRCDPISEHNRLYWYRQTLGQGPEFLTYFQNEAQLEKSRLLSDRFSAERPKGSFSTLEIQRTEQGDSAMYLCASSPRGAVIQETQYFGPGTRLLVL.